This T cell receptor beta chain was captured in a study of shared clonotypes between healthy human individuals. The data were produced by immunoSEQ multiplex PCR, yet TCRdb's version contains in-frame clones alone and is incomplete. The sample carries about 2.1 million clones, 90% to 95% recorded once. Only CD45RO-negative cells positively selected for CCR7 counted as naive CD8 cells, so terminally differentiated effector memory CD45RA+ cells were excluded. The V end was cut by 3 bases, the J end by 4 bases, with 10 bases between. This CDR3 spans 13 amino acids. Germline loops: CDR1 SGDLS, CDR2 YYNGEE. Points on this clone: The antigen is undetermined.

Study results and caveats: Researchers found naive subsets generally carried larger estimated richness than memory subsets.

This chain uses TRBV9 with TRBJ1-1; maybe TRBD1 (5 bases). The clonotype originates from a man between 18 and 29 years old in good health. Some clones in this sample may be carry-over from other donors' samples. The specimen sequenced was naive CD8+ T cells from PBMCs. For the CDR3, the DNA is TGTGCCAGCAGCGAGTGGGGGGGCACTGAAGCTTTCTTT. This sequence encodes CASSEWGGTEAFF.